This TCR beta chain was documented in a study of beta chain features in type 1 diabetes. Per germline, CDR1 SEHNR and CDR2 FQNEAQ (reference sequence). The V end lost 0 bases, the J end lost 10 bases, and 10 bases lay between the germline ends. The CDR3 is 13 amino acids. Study findings and constraints: Moderate but significant shortening of TCRB CDR3s was recorded in all four CD4+ subsets from Type 1 diabetes patients.

Every isolated RNA sample was fully reverse transcribed, so sequencing captured expressed TCRB transcripts. Only in-frame clones appear in the TCRdb table, and some are missing; sequencing was by immunoSEQ multiplex PCR. Found here are under 250,000 clones, roughly 13% of them singletons; the top ten hold approximately 0.018%. As to this clone: What it binds is unknown.

One heparinised blood draw, averaging roughly 120 mL, came from each donor. This clonotype was sampled from a man aged 25 to 40 with type 1 diabetes. The V gene is TRBV7-9, the J gene TRBJ2-1, with D maybe TRBD2 (5 bases). The sample was naive CD4+ T cells from blood. CDR3 region: CASSLAGEGEQFF. The DNA of the CDR3 is TGTGCCAGCAGCTTAGCTGGCGAGGGCGAGCAGTTCTTC.